This T cell receptor beta chain originates from a study of cytomegalovirus exposure and HLA in healthy donors. Notes on this clone: The antigen is undetermined.

Study-wide findings and caveats: Relative to equally common others, HLA-associated TCR beta chains showed greater clonal expansion in a later analysis.

CDR3 length: 17 amino acids. Trimming stripped 4 bases from V and 0 bases from J, with 13 bases between. Per germline, CDR1 SGHTA and CDR2 FQGNSA. The PCR had 60 Vbeta and 13 Jbeta primers. This table comes from immunoSEQ multiplex PCR, and its TCRdb copy is limited to in-frame clones, with some not included. This table has some 36,000 clones, nearly 70% appearing once. The sample was PBMCs. V usage is TRBV7-2 and J usage is TRBJ2-6; D is possibly TRBD1 (5 bases). This receptor was obtained from a man aged 25 to 40 in good health and CMV-seronegative. CDR3 in DNA: TGTGCCAGCAGCTCCCGGACACTAAGCTCTGGGGCCAACGTCCTGACTTTC. This gives the protein CASSSRTLSSGANVLTF. Full variable domain (outside the CDR3, taken from reference TRBV7-2 and TRBJ2-6): GAGVSQSPSNKVTEKGKDVELRCDPISGHTALYWYRQSLGQGLEFLIYFQGNSAPDKSGLPSDRFSAERTGGSVSTLTIQRTQQEDSAVYLCASSSRTLSSGANVLTFGAGSRLTVL.